This T cell receptor (beta chain) was sequenced in a study of blood T cells in healthy people across ages. Study observations and caveats: The CMV status of each donor remained undetermined, and this could have confounded shifts in expanded clonotypes.

Points on this clonotype: What it recognizes is unknown.

PBMCs were isolated at a quantity of at least 7 million per sample. Primed by a sample-barcoded 5' primer and a J-beta primer mix, a second PCR proceeded for 7 to 11 cycles. TCRdb passed the 5' RACE reads through MiXCR, listing each CDR3 protein once. In the table there are around 500,000 distinct CDR3 sequences, 27% of which are singletons. The same data also contributed to another study, on T cells of mothers and their children. That work states: All extracted RNA went into cDNA synthesis, approximately 1.5 ug per 15 ul. The TCR beta CDR3 read count exceeded 9.5 million for each mother and was several million for each child.

This sequence originates from a boy younger than 10 in good health. Sequenced material: blood.

The CDR3 sequence is CASSGAATSGTYEQYF. For the CDR3, the DNA is TGTGCCAGCAGCGGAGCGGCGACTAGCGGGACCTACGAGCAGTACTTC. The chain has TRBV7-9 and TRBJ2-7; 11 nucleotides match TRBD2. The germline CDR1 and CDR2 sequences are SEHNR and FQNEAQ (reference sequence). V shed 5 bases and J 2 bases; nucleotides not matched to a gene: 8. The CDR3 spans 16 residues.